This TCR beta chain originates from a study of blood T cell repertoires in COVID-19. As for the study in general: Sites in the United States, Italy and Spain provided acute and convalescent COVID-19 samples. The analysed material was cDNA or gDNA that came from T cells, B-cell-depleted T cells, or PBMCs.

Original processing methods: Amplification of reference gene primers was used by the study to estimate nucleated cell counts. The method was immunoSEQ multiplex PCR; TCRdb's version includes in-frame clones alone and lacks a portion of them. For V, J and clone size, that table is used; D and trimming come from the DNA. The data contain nearly 70,000 clones, 70% to 90% of them singletons. This clone has only a few counts. The sample comprised peripheral blood. This receptor was taken from a woman in her 70s with acute or convalescent COVID-19.

The CDR3 DNA sequence: TGTGCCAGCAGTTATCGAACCGGGTTTGGCTACACCTTC. Translating it yields CASSYRTGFGYTF. The chain combines TRBV6-5 with TRBJ1-2, with D unclear. The CDR3 is 13 residues long. Germline loops: CDR1 MNHEY, CDR2 SVGAGI. Trimming removed 3 bases from V and 7 bases from J, with 12 bases in between.